This T cell receptor (beta chain) is from a study of blood T cell repertoires in COVID-19. Study-wide context: Whether acute or convalescent, the COVID-19 samples came from the United States, Italy and Spain. Sample material is recorded as cDNA or gDNA derived from T cells, B-cell-depleted T cells, or PBMCs.

CDR3 length: 15 residues. CDR1 and CDR2 (germline): LNHDA, SQIVND (reference sequence). Trimming took 0 bases from V and 0 from J, leaving 8 bases between them. In the authors' workflow: Using reference gene primer amplification, nucleated cell counts were estimated. Data came from immunoSEQ multiplex PCR; TCRdb stores just in-frame clones and leaves some out. V and J calls and clone size follow that table, whereas D and trimming were derived from the DNA. The sample has 65,000 to 70,000 clones; nearly 80% are singletons. Sequences were obtained from peripheral blood. The chain links TRBV19 to TRBJ1-1; D might be TRBD1 (6 bases). The sequence was obtained from a human donor in a cohort sampled during active COVID-19. CDR3 sequence: CASSIEDRLNTEAFF. CDR3 in DNA: TGTGCCAGTAGTATAGAGGACAGATTGAACACTGAAGCTTTCTTT.